The following is a T cell receptor (beta chain) sequence with its context. Its target is not known. This sample is part of a study of cytomegalovirus exposure and HLA in healthy donors. Study-level results: By a later analysis, the bulk of CMV-associated TCR beta chains appeared HLA-restricted. The study put some 150 TCR beta chains on its list as cytomegalovirus-associated. The only immune exposure information that was available was CMV serostatus.

13 Jbeta primers and 60 Vbeta primers were used for the PCR. Measured with immunoSEQ multiplex PCR; TCRdb has only the in-frame clones, and not every one. This specimen shows 95,000 to 150,000 clones; the ten leading clones hold more than 0.9%. Losses at the gene ends were 5 bases for V and 2 bases for J; bases not matched to a gene: 7. From germline, CDR1 is SGHVS and CDR2 FQNEAQ. The CDR3 runs 16 residues. Sequencing was carried out using PBMCs. The receptor's source is a man aged 18 to 30 in good health and CMV-seronegative. This rearrangement joins TRBV7-8 to TRBJ2-3, with 10 bases that match TRBD1. Written as DNA, the CDR3 is TGTGCCAGCAGCCTTCGACAGGGGGCGACCACAGATACGCAGTATTTT. Protein: CASSLRQGATTDTQYF. The variable domain in full, with the rest retrieved from reference TRBV7-8 and TRBJ2-3, is GAGVSQSPRYKVAKRGQDVALRCDPISGHVSLFWYQQALGQGPEFLTYFQNEAQLDKSGLPSDRFFAERPEGSVSTLKIQRTQQEDSAVYLCASSLRQGATTDTQYFGPGTRLTVL.